This TCR beta chain was identified during a study of T cell responses to AZD1222 COVID-19 vaccine. The study's findings and limits: Repertoire sampling occurred only after the peak T cell response. The reported proportion of spike-specific TCRs targeting unmutated variant regions was nearly half. Donors were chiefly white British, with a greater number of females, and clonal diversity was perhaps underestimated. Baseline testing showed seropositivity in only a handful of AZD1222 recipients.

Libraries were prepared by immunoSEQ multiplex PCR; TCRdb keeps only in-frame clonotypes and omits some of them. The sample holds 150,000 to 200,000 clones, roughly 92% seen once. The table lists this clone with a count of one. Its antigen is still unknown. Looked up from germline, CDR1 is MNHNS and CDR2 is SASEGT. V lost 5 bases to trimming and J lost 4 bases, with 11 bases between them. The CDR3 consists of 13 residues. This chain connects TRBV6-1 to TRBJ1-2, with a tentative D call TRBD1 (5 bases). Specimen: peripheral blood, collected on day 0 of AZD1222 vaccination. The TCR sequence derives from an adult in good health. The CDR3, as DNA: TGTGCCAGCAGTTTTGGGGGAACCTATGGCTACACCTTC. This codes for CASSFGGTYGYTF.